This TCR beta chain was obtained from a study of T cells in Graves' hyperthyroidism and ophthalmopathy. This CDR3 has 15 amino acids. J was trimmed by 0 bases and V by 3 bases; bases with no gene match: 3. Germline V gene sequence: CDR1 MNHEY, CDR2 SMNVEV (reference sequence). Amplification targeted TCR beta CDR3 regions from RNA transcripts. HTBI primers were employed in a first-round RT-PCR of the TCR CDR3. TCRdb analysed the multiplex PCR reads with MiXCR anew, one entry per CDR3 protein. The profile shows around 520,000 distinct CDR3 sequences, 14% of them singletons. Newly diagnosed patients aged 18 to 65 had hyperthyroidism of under 2 months' duration. The diagnostic basis comprised clinical symptoms, serum thyroxine and TRAb, thyroid ultrasound and orbital computed tomography. Roughly 9.1 ml of fresh peripheral blood supplied the PBMCs. This clonotype has at least ten counts.

The clonotype comes from a woman aged 40 to 49 with Graves' hyperthyroidism. The sequenced material came from blood. This chain links TRBV27 with TRBJ2-3, with 7 bases identical to TRBD1. In DNA, the CDR3 is TGTGCCAGCAGTTTTACAGGGGAAAGCACAGATACGCAGTATTTT. Translation gives CASSFTGESTDTQYF.